This T cell receptor (beta chain) was documented in a study of T cells expressing NK-cell markers. With the 5' RACE reads reprocessed, TCRdb shows one record per CDR3 protein and no DNA. The specimen's table records over 100,000 distinct CDR3 sequences. This TCR came from a woman aged 18-69 years in good health. Sequencing was performed on blood T cells: a sorted CD56 or NKG2C T cell subset, CD4+ or CD8+ T cells, or bulk PBMC T cells (not recorded which).

CDR3 sequence: CASSLTPGIQETQYF. This chain connects TRBV7-3 to TRBJ2-5; the TRBD1 assignment by TCRdb is unverifiable without DNA. This CDR3 has 15 residues. Germline loops: CDR1 SGHTA, CDR2 FQGTGA.